The rows below give T cell receptor beta chains drawn from one sample of a study of identifying expanded T cells in peripheral blood. Clones were read by immunoSEQ multiplex PCR, and TCRdb kept only the in-frame ones, dropping some. The table records around 70,000 clones, about nine tenths of them present only once. Sample: blood. Receptors were obtained from a person aged 18-69 years in good health. Both conserved end residues are part of each CDR3. D genes are given only for firm matches. The size entry is marked missing in some rows and otherwise reads once, few, many or a size class.

V	length	size	J	D	CDR3
TRBV19	14	once	TRBJ2-5	-	CASSIDPGEETQYF
TRBV7-2	16	-	TRBJ2-1	-	CASSFGPSSSYNEQFF
TRBV27	14	-	TRBJ2-5	TRBD2	CASSPSSGRKTQYF
TRBV7-7	14	medium-sized	TRBJ1-2	-	CASDRDPGNYGYTF
TRBV28	17	few	TRBJ1-1	TRBD1	CASSSRLEQGRRTEAFF
TRBV11-3	15	-	TRBJ2-2	-	CASSSLSVPTGELFF
TRBV13	15	-	TRBJ2-1	-	CASSPRDWTYNEQFF
TRBV21-1	14	-	TRBJ2-7	-	CASSNAGLPYEQYF
TRBV27	13	-	TRBJ2-3	-	CASSSDEGLPQYF
TRBV19	15	-	TRBJ2-3	-	CASSIGQPSTDTQYF
TRBV9	14	-	TRBJ2-3	-	CASSVRAYTDTQYF
TRBV7-9	17	once	TRBJ2-3	-	CASNVGFTVTSTDTQYF
TRBV19	15	-	TRBJ1-3	-	CATTDRHNSGNTIYF